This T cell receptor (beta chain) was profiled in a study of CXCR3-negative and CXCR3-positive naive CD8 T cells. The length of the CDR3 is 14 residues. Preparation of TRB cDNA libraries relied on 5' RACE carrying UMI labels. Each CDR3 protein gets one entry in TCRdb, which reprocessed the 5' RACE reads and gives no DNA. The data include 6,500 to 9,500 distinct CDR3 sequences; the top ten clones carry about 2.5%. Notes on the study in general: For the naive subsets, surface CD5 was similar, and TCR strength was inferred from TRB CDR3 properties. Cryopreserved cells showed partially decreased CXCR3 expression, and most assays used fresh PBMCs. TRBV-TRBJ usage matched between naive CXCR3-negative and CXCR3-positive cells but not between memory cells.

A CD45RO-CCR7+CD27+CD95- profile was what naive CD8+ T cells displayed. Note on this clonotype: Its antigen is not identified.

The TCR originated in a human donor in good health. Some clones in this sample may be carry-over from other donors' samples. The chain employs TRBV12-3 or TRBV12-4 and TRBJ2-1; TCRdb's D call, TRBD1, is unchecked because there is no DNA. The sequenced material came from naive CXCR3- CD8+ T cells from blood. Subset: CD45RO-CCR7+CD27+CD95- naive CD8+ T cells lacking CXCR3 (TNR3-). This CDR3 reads CASNQGGTYNEQFF.